This TCR beta chain was recorded in a study of shared clonotypes between healthy human individuals (TCRdb year 2020). Turning to the overall study: Two women and three men aged 18 to 49 years were included in the cohort. For each donor, CD4 naive and CD4 memory were each run on three plates, CD8 naive on two plates, and CD8 memory on one plate. To estimate repertoire size and how much clonotypes are shared between individuals, the study performed deep sequencing of blood TCR repertoires from 4 to 6 healthy adults. To increase sequencing depth and limit assay-specific biases, TCR repertoire library preparation and sequencing were carried out by different laboratories using diverse techniques. Between about 0.8 and 9.5 billion PBMCs per donor were obtained by leukapheresis.

Using the deep immunoSEQ assay, TCR CDR3 regions were amplified from genomic DNA by multiplex PCR. Extracted genomic DNA from each cell subset was distributed evenly across all wells of several immunoSEQ 96-well plates, and each plate was treated as a replicate. Each replicate PCR for sorted subsets received approximately 200 ng genomic DNA, equal to about 30,000 T cell genomes. The purified libraries were quantified using a Qubit 3.0 fluorometer, sized with a Bioanalyzer 2100, and then quantified again using the KAPA Library Quantification kit. Every immunoSEQ 96-well plate was sequenced on a dedicated single-read 150-cycle Illumina NextSeq 550 flow cell. The published analysis was carried out like this. Because the immunoSEQ output included only junctional sequences and no quality scores, the filtering could not be the same as the filtering used for full-length reads. To assign V/J genes and CDR3, sequences were annotated using PyIR, a Python wrapper for IgBLAST v1.9, with IMGT germline references. Reads were removed for weak V/J assignments (E-value above 1e-6), missing CDR3, stop codons, out-of-frame junctions, or ambiguous translated residues. A V3J clonotype was defined by an identical inferred V gene, J gene, and CDR3 amino acid sequence. The percentage overlap between two repertoires was calculated by dividing the number of shared unique clonotypes by the size of the smaller repertoire. Repertoire richness was assessed with RTK rarefaction, the Chao1 estimator, and Recon v2.1 estimates of unobserved clonotypes. For all TCRbeta clonotypes obtained by the gDNA method from four donors, generation probabilities were computed with OLGA. TCRdb limited this immuneACCESS table to in-frame rearrangements with V and J called. A share of clones is missing; checked studies link under half to unresolved V genes, and the rest is unexplained. The V and J calls and clone size are taken from that table; D and trimming were inferred from the DNA. Recorded for this sample are about 590,000 clones; 95% of them occurred a single time. 0.1% to 0.11% of the sample comes from the top ten.

Study-level results and caveats: Because the study included a small number of donors, the genetic and exposure-history diversity represented was limited. Compared with non-shared clonotypes, the clonotypes found in all four sorted-subset donors had higher generation probabilities. Naive subsets generally had larger estimated clonotype richness than memory subsets did. Sampling was restricted to blood, and TCR repertoires in tissue are likely to differ from TCR repertoires in blood. Incomplete sequencing was indicated by rarefaction of sorted-subset datasets, despite the large sequencing depth. When a few donors were compared, the shared fraction of clonotypes was about 5% for naive CD4, around 4% for naive CD8, roughly 2.5% for memory CD4, and 0.4% for memory CD8. Pairwise subsampling indicated that sequencing depth was expected to affect the degree of clonotype sharing among donors.

For the CD8 naive samples, CD45RO-negative cells were positively selected for CCR7, yielding a CD45RA+CCR7+ population from which TemRA cells were excluded. Donors were healthy HIV-negative adults with no recently reported acute infections or vaccinations. Every donor was a Caucasian adult living in Nashville, Tennessee, USA. Blood was obtained by leukapheresis, after which PBMCs were separated by Ficoll-Histopaque density gradient centrifugation and cryopreserved in liquid nitrogen vapor phase. Analytical flow cytometry was used to check the purity and quantity of every magnetically sorted T cell population. Genomic DNA was isolated from each sorted fraction and quantified by UV absorbance on a Nanodrop 2000c. The CDR3 sequence holds 15 residues, the cysteine and phenylalanine included. CDR3 DNA is the only sequence kept; it has 45 bases, read in frame from the first base. The germline V end is reduced by 0 bases and the J end by 2 bases; junction bases left unmatched: 2. The CDR1 and CDR2 encoded by the germline V gene are MNHEY and SVGAGI.

Comment on this clone: The antigen it recognizes is unknown. Base qualities were left out, and no much larger clone turns up one base away. Additional DNA sequences in this sample encode the identical CDR3.

Input material: naive CD8+ T cells sorted from blood. The intended sense of this specimen's cell subset or site label: CD45RA+CCR7+. This TCR derives from a woman aged 30 to 39 in good health. Recombination connected TRBV6-5 to TRBJ2-7; the junction holds 9 bases that match TRBD1. At the DNA level, the sequence is TGTGCCAGCAGTTACTCAGGGACAGGGACCTACGAGCAGTACTTC. This is translated as CASSYSGTGTYEQYF.